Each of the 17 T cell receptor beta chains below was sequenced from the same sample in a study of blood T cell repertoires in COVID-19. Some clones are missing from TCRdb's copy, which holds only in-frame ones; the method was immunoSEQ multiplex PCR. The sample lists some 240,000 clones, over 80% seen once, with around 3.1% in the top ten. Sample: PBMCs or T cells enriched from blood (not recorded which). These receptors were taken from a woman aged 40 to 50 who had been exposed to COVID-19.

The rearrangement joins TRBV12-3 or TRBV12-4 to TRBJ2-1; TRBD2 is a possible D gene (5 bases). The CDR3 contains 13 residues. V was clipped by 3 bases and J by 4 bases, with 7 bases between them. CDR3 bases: TGTGCCAGCAGTTTCAGGAGGTACAATGAGCAGTTCTTC. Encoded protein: CASSFRRYNEQFF.

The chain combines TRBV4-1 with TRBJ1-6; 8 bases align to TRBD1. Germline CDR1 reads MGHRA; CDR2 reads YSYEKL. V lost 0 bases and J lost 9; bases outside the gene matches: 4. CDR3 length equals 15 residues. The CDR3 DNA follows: TGCGCCAGCAGCCAAGAGTGGACAGGGACTTCACCCCTCCACTTT. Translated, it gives CASSQEWTGTSPLHF.

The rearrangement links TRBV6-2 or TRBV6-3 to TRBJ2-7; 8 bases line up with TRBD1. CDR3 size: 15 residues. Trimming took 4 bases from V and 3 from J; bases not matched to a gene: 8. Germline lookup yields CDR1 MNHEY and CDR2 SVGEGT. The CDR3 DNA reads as TGTGCCAGCAGTTCCATTCAACAGGGGGTCTACGAGCAGTACTTC. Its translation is CASSSIQQGVYEQYF.

CDR3 bases: TGTGCCAGCAGCGTAAAAGGGCGGGGCTCCACAGATACGCAGTATTTT. Amino acid sequence: CASSVKGRGSTDTQYF. The chain combines TRBV5-4 with TRBJ2-3; D possibly corresponds to TRBD2 (6 bases). The germline gives CDR1 SGHNT, CDR2 YYREEE (reference sequence). Trimming cost V 4 bases and J 2 bases, with 17 bases left between them. The CDR3 sequence is 16 residues long. The full variable domain, completed using reference TRBV5-4 and TRBJ2-3, is ETGVTQSPTHLIKTRGQQVTLRCSSQSGHNTVSWYQQALGQGPQFIFQYYREEENGRGNFPPRFSGLQFPNYSSELNVNALELDDSALYLCASSVKGRGSTDTQYFGPGTRLTVL.

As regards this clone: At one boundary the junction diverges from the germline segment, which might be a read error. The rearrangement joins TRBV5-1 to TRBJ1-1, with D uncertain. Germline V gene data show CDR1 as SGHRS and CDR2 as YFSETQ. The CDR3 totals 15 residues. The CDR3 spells CASSTQPGSGTEAFF. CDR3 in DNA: TGTGCCAGCAGCACCCAGCCCGGGAGTGGCACTGAAGCTTTCTTT.

The CDR3 DNA follows: TGTGCCAGCAGCGCACAGGGTACGTCTAATGAAAAACTGTTTTTT. It yields the protein CASSAQGTSNEKLFF. The chain joins TRBV2 to TRBJ1-4; tentatively, D is TRBD1 (6 bases). The CDR3 is 15 amino acids. Trimming pared 6 bases from V and 3 bases from J, leaving 14 bases between. Germline V lookup: CDR1 SNHLY, CDR2 FYNNEI.

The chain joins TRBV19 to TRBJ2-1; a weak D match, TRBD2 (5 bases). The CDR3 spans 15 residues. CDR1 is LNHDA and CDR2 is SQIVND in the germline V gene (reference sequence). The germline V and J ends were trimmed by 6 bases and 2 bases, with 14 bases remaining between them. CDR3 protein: CASSMSGNPYNEQFF. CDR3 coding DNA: TGTGCCAGTAGCATGAGCGGCAACCCCTACAATGAGCAGTTCTTC.

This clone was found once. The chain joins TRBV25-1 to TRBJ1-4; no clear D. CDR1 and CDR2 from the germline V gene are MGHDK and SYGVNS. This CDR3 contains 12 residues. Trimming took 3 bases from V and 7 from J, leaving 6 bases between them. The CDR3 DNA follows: TGTGCCAGCAGTGATAACACTGAAAAACTGTTTTTT. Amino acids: CASSDNTEKLFF.

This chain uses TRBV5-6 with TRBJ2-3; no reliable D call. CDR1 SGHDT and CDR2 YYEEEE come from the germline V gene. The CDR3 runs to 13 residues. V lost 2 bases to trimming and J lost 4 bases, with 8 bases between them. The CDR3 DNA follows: TGTGCCAGCAGCTTTATCGCAGCAGATACGCAGTATTTT. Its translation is CASSFIAADTQYF. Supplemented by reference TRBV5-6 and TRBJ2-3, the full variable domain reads DAGVTQSPTHLIKTRGQQVTLRCSPKSGHDTVSWYQQALGQGPQFIFQYYEEEERQRGNFPDRFSGHQFPNYSSELNVNALLLGDSALYLCASSFIAADTQYFGPGTRLTVL.

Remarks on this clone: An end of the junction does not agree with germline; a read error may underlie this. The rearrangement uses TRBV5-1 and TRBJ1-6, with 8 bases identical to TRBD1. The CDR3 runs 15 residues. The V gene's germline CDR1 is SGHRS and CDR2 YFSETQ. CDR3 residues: CASSPDRAYNSPLHF. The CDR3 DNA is TGTGCCAGCAGCCCGGACAGGGCCTATAATTCACCCCTCCACTTT.

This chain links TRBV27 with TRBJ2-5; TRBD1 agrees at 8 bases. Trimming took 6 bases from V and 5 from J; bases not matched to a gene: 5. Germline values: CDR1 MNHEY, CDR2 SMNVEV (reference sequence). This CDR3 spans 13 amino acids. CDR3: CASSLWTGETQYF. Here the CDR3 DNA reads TGTGCCAGCAGCCTTTGGACAGGGGAGACCCAGTACTTC.

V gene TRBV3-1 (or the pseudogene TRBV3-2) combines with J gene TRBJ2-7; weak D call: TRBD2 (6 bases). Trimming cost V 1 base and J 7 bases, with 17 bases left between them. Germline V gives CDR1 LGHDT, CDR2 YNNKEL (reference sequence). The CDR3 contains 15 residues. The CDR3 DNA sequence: TGTGCCAGCAGCCAAGGGTATGCGGGGAGCAGAGAGCAGTACGTC. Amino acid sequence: CASSQGYAGSREQYV.

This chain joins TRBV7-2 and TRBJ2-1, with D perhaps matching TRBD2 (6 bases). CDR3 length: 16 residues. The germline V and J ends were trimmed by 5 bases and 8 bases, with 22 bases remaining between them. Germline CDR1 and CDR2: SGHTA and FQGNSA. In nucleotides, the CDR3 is TGTGCCAGCAGCCGCGGGACTGCTTACGAAGGTGATGAGCAGTTCTTC. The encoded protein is CASSRGTAYEGDEQFF. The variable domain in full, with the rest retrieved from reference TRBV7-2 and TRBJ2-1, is GAGVSQSPSNKVTEKGKDVELRCDPISGHTALYWYRQSLGQGLEFLIYFQGNSAPDKSGLPSDRFSAERTGGSVSTLTIQRTQQEDSAVYLCASSRGTAYEGDEQFFGPGTRLTVL.

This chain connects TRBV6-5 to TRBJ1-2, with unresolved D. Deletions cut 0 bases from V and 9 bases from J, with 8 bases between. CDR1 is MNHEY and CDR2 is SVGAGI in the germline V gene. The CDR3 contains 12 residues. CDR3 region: CASSYSTGSYTF. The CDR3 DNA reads TGTGCCAGCAGTTACTCGACGGGGAGCTACACCTTC.

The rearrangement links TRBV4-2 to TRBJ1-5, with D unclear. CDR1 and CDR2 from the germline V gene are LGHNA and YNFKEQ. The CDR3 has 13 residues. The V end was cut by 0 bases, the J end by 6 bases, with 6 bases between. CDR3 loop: CASSQERGQPQHF. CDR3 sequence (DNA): TGTGCCAGCAGCCAAGAGCGGGGTCAGCCCCAGCATTTT.

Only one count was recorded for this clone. CDR3 sequence reads: CASSPPAGERNEQFF. The CDR3 DNA reads TGTGCCAGCAGCCCCCCAGCGGGAGAAAGGAATGAGCAGTTCTTC. This chain links TRBV11-3 with TRBJ2-1, with TRBD2 identical over 8 bases. This CDR3 spans 15 amino acids. V was pared by 5 bases and J by 7 bases, with 10 bases of the junction left unmatched. Germline values: CDR1 SGHNT, CDR2 YENEEA.

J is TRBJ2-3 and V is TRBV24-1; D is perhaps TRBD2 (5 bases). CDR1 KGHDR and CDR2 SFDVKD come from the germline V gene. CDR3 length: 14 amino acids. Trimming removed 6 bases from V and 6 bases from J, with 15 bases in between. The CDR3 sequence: CATSRRDRGDTQYF. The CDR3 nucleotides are TGTGCCACCAGTAGGAGAGACCGAGGGGATACGCAGTATTTT.